What follows describes a single T cell receptor (beta chain). Its specificity is unknown. The observed sequence ends 3 residues before the CDR3 terminus, with the missing tail filled in from the germline J gene. Other DNA sequences in the same sample also yield this CDR3. The germline CDR1 and CDR2 sequences are SQVTM and ANQGSEA. V lost 4 bases, J lost 5 bases, and 12 bases lay in between. The CDR3 is 12 residues long. MY09/MY11 PCR detected cervical HPV DNA; dot-blot assigned genotypes. Produced via immunoSEQ multiplex PCR; TCRdb's table is partial and in-frame only. This sample lists under 45,000 clones; its ten largest clones have roughly 1.4%. The data belong to a study of T cells in women clearing cervical HPV infection. Points from the study as a whole: CIN3+ cases had significantly higher TCR repertoire richness than controls, but evenness did not differ. Timing of associations relative to infection is unclear; T-cell subsets were not isolated.

The origin of this receptor is a woman between 18 and 75 years old with a cervical HPV16 infection that either progressed to CIN3+ or cleared (not recorded which). The sequenced sample consisted of blood buffy coat. V gene TRBV29-1 combines with J gene TRBJ2-7; D perhaps matches TRBD1 (7 bases). The sequenced CDR3 bases are TGCAGCGTTGGAGGGGGCGGGAACGAG. It translates to CSVGGGGNE. The entire CDR3 reads CSVGGGGNEQYF.